Listed here is a single T cell receptor (beta chain). Per the authors' pipeline: Using reference gene primer amplification, nucleated cell counts were estimated. Assay used: immunoSEQ multiplex PCR; TCRdb lists only in-frame clones, some missing. The V and J calls and the clone size are those of that table, but D and trimming were determined from the DNA. In the table there are around 200,000 clones, 80% to 90% of which are singletons. This sample stems from a study of blood T cell repertoires in COVID-19. Study-level information: Both acute and convalescent COVID-19 samples were obtained from the United States, Italy and Spain. From T cells, B-cell-depleted T cells, or PBMCs came the material, which was cDNA or gDNA.

The CDR3 is 14 residues long. Germline CDR1 is WSHSY and CDR2 is SAAADI. The V and J ends lost 8 bases and 0 bases respectively, with 11 bases between them. The sample taken for sequencing was peripheral blood. This chain uses TRBV10-2 with TRBJ2-4; TRBD1 is a possible D gene (5 bases). This sequence originates from a woman over 75 with acute or convalescent COVID-19. CDR3 DNA: TGCGCCAGCGCCTCAGGGTTAGCCAAAAACATTCAGTACTTC. It codes for CASASGLAKNIQYF.